This T cell receptor (beta chain) is drawn from a study of T cell responses to AZD1222 COVID-19 vaccine. With regard to this clone: Its antigen is unknown.

Study findings and constraints: CD4 TCRs covered the whole spike, strongest at regions 160-218 and 743-854.

Assay: immunoSEQ multiplex PCR; the TCRdb copy retains only in-frame clones and omits some. The repertoire holds approximately 150,000 clones, nearly 95% seen once, with about 2.5% in the top ten. The CDR3 covers 12 residues. V was clipped by 4 bases and J by 6 bases, with 9 bases between them. The receptor was derived from an adult in good health. The V and J genes are TRBV12-3 or TRBV12-4 and TRBJ1-2; maybe TRBD1 (5 bases). The input for sequencing was peripheral blood, taken on day 0 of AZD1222 vaccination. The CDR3 loop reads CASSSRTNGYTF. The CDR3, as DNA: TGTGCCAGCAGTTCCCGGACAAATGGCTACACCTTC.